A selection of T cell receptor beta chains follows, all from one sample in a study of cytomegalovirus exposure and HLA in healthy donors. Generated by immunoSEQ multiplex PCR, the TCRdb table keeps only in-frame clones and is missing some. The data show 170,000 or so clones, 70% to 90% seen once. Sample: PBMCs. The receptors come from a woman in her twenties or thirties in good health and CMV-seronegative. Each CDR3 is given with its conserved first and last residue. A D gene is named only where the DNA matches it firmly. Expanded clones are given a class, and other clones once, few, many or no size at all.

v_call: TRBV9
d_call: NA
j_call: TRBJ2-1
cdr3_length: 12
clone_size: NA
cdr3_nt: TGTGCCAGCAGCGTAGCCCAGAATGAGCAGTTCTTC
cdr3_aa: CASSVAQNEQFF

v_call: TRBV7-9
d_call: TRBD2
j_call: TRBJ2-1
cdr3_length: 16
clone_size: NA
cdr3_nt: TGTGCCAGCAGCTCCACAAAACTAGCGGGGGCGGATGAGCAGTTCTTC
cdr3_aa: CASSSTKLAGADEQFF

v_call: TRBV6-1
d_call: NA
j_call: TRBJ2-7
cdr3_length: 15
clone_size: NA
cdr3_nt: TGTGCCAGCAGGAGAGGAGGGACAGAAAGCTCTGAGCAGTACTTC
cdr3_aa: CASRRGGTESSEQYF

v_call: TRBV2
d_call: TRBD1
j_call: TRBJ2-7
cdr3_length: 14
clone_size: NA
cdr3_nt: TGTGCCAGCAGTATAGACAGGGATGACTACGAGCAGTACTTC
cdr3_aa: CASSIDRDDYEQYF

v_call: TRBV28
d_call: NA
j_call: TRBJ2-7
cdr3_length: 12
clone_size: once
cdr3_nt: NA
cdr3_aa: CASSFGVGQGIF

v_call: TRBV29-1
d_call: TRBD1
j_call: TRBJ1-2
cdr3_length: 15
clone_size: NA
cdr3_nt: TGCAGCGCCACGCCGGGACAGGGCTCGAACTATGGCTACACCTTC
cdr3_aa: CSATPGQGSNYGYTF

v_call: TRBV29-1
d_call: TRBD2
j_call: TRBJ2-7
cdr3_length: 17
clone_size: NA
cdr3_nt: TGCAGCGTTGAAGTGAGGTTTCTAGCGGGAGGCCAGGGGGAGCAGTACTTC
cdr3_aa: CSVEVRFLAGGQGEQYF

v_call: TRBV6-1
d_call: NA
j_call: TRBJ2-7
cdr3_length: 17
clone_size: NA
cdr3_nt: TGTGCCAGCAGTGAAGCGCGATGGACAGCTCACGGCTACGAGCAGTACTTC
cdr3_aa: CASSEARWTAHGYEQYF

v_call: TRBV5-6
d_call: TRBD1
j_call: TRBJ1-6
cdr3_length: 17
clone_size: once
cdr3_nt: TGTGCCAGCAGCCGACCCGGGACAGGAGCCTATAATTCACCCCTCCACTTT
cdr3_aa: CASSRPGTGAYNSPLHF

v_call: TRBV5-1
d_call: TRBD1
j_call: TRBJ1-1
cdr3_length: 15
clone_size: once
cdr3_nt: TGCGCCAGCAGCTCCAGCCCCGACAGGGACACTGAAGCTTTCTTT
cdr3_aa: CASSSSPDRDTEAFF

v_call: TRBV11-2
d_call: TRBD1
j_call: TRBJ1-1
cdr3_length: 17
clone_size: NA
cdr3_nt: TGTGCCAGCAGCTTAATGGGGCGGCGACAGGGACACACTGAAGCTTTCTTT
cdr3_aa: CASSLMGRRQGHTEAFF